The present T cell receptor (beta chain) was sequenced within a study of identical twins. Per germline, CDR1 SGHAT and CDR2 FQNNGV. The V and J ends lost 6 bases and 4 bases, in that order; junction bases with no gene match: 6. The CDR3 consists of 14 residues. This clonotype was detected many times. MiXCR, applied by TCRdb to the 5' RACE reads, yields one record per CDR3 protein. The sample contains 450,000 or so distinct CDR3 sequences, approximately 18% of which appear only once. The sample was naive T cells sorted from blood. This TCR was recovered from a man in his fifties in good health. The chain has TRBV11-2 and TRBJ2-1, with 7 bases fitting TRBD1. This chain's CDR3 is CASRGQARYNEQFF. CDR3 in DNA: TGTGCCAGCAGAGGACAGGCCAGATACAATGAGCAGTTCTTC.